This T cell receptor beta chain was identified in a study of naive and memory T cell subsets. From germline, CDR1 is DFQATT and CDR2 SNEGSKA (reference sequence). This CDR3 region has 13 residues. Trimming removed 0 bases at V and 0 bases at J, with 6 bases between. Four subsets defined by CD45RA and CD27 were sorted after CD3, CD4, CD8 and live/dead staining. Overall study results and limits: A few larger clonotypes appeared in naive repertoires, especially CD8, possibly memory cells re-expressing CD45RA. Activation and differentiation may alter RNA-based TCR counts.

The beta constant-region primer was an equimolar mix of two oligonucleotides covering TRBC1 and TRBC2. Nested alpha and beta constant-region primers with the SP2 primer drove four PCR rounds on ligated cDNA. MiXCR, run by TCRdb on the UMI-ligation and nested PCR reads, gives a single entry per CDR3 protein. This repertoire shows 150,000 or so distinct CDR3 sequences, 20% to 25% found once; its top ten account for approximately 0.1%. This clonotype was detected ten times or more. What it binds is not known. This TCR derives from a human donor in good health. Sequencing input: naive CD4+ T cells from blood. The chain links TRBV20-1 to TRBJ2-7, with D maybe TRBD1 (5 bases). The CDR3 sequence is CSARDQGSYEQYF. The CDR3 nucleotides are TGCAGTGCTAGAGACCAGGGCTCCTACGAGCAGTACTTC.